This record looks at one TCR beta chain sequence and its context. The antigen remains unidentified. These data come from a study of T cell responses to AZD1222 COVID-19 vaccine. Across the whole study: Whether given at about 4 or about 12 weeks, second doses were pooled.

CDR1 and CDR2 from the germline V gene are LGHDT and YNNKEL (reference sequence). CDR3 length: 14 amino acids. V was cut by 2 bases and J by 1 base, with 9 bases left in between. Study results and limitations: Unmutated variant regions reportedly attract nearly half of all spike-specific TCRs. There were repertoire samples only from the period after the peak T cell response.

Repertoires were generated with immunoSEQ multiplex PCR, while TCRdb's copy carries only in-frame clones and drops some. The sample has 99,000 or so clones, 88% seen once. Sequenced here: peripheral blood, sampled on day 0 of AZD1222 vaccination. The sequence was obtained from an adult in good health. The V and J genes are TRBV3-1 (or the pseudogene TRBV3-2) and TRBJ2-7; D unclear. The CDR3 reads CASSQLHCSYEQYF. Here the CDR3 DNA reads TGTGCCAGCAGCCAACTACATTGTTCCTACGAGCAGTACTTC.